This T cell receptor beta chain originates from a study of shared clonotypes between healthy human individuals. At the level of the study: Researchers drew samples from two women and three men aged 18 to 49. Study-wide results and limits: Shared clonotypes: 4.5% to 6% naive CD4, around 3.5% naive CD8, less than 2.5% memory CD4, under 0.45% memory CD8. Naive subsets generally had larger estimated richness than memory subsets.

The study separated CD4+ cells into CD45RA+ naive and CD45RA-negative memory subsets. Germline V CDR1 and CDR2: SGHRS, YFSETQ. Trimming pared 0 bases from V and 2 bases from J, leaving 17 bases between. The CDR3 contains 17 residues. Worth noting for this clone: Its antigen is as yet unknown.

Using immunoSEQ multiplex PCR, the repertoire was profiled, and TCRdb retains in-frame clones only, with some absent. The table has roughly 2.5 million clones, around nine tenths seen once. The sequence was obtained from a man between 18 and 35 years old in good health. What was sequenced was naive CD4+ T cells sorted from blood. As to subset: CD45RA+ positively selected. The V call is TRBV5-1, the J call TRBJ2-5; D might be TRBD1 or TRBD2, each matching 5 bases. CDR3 loop: CASSLARTRDGQETQYF. The CDR3 coding sequence is TGCGCCAGCAGCTTGGCCCGGACCCGGGACGGACAAGAGACCCAGTACTTC. Using reference TRBV5-1 and TRBJ2-5 for the parts outside the CDR3, the full variable domain is KAGVTQTPRYLIKTRGQQVTLSCSPISGHRSVSWYQQTPGQGLQFLFEYFSETQRNKGNFPGRFSGRQFSNSRSEMNVSTLELGDSALYLCASSLARTRDGQETQYFGPGTRLLVL.